The T cell receptor beta chain under discussion was sequenced for a study of glioma-infiltrating T cells after dendritic cell vaccination. On the study more broadly: Patients received autologous tumor lysate-pulsed dendritic cell vaccination between the early 2000s and the early 2010s.

The PCR used 60 V beta and 13 J beta primers. Assay used: immunoSEQ multiplex PCR; TCRdb lists only in-frame clones, some missing. The data contain 85,000 or so clones, around 85% of them singletons. This CDR3 has 15 residues. Germline trimming cut 7 bases from V and 5 bases from J; bases unmatched to any gene: 4. Per germline, CDR1 MNHEY and CDR2 SVGAGI. As to time point: after dendritic cell vaccination, including at tumor progression/relapse. Study-wide points: Patients with more pretreatment TILs had longer time to progression and survival.

Note on this clone: No antigen is known for it.

The receptor's source is a human donor with glioblastoma. The input for sequencing was blood, taken after dendritic cell vaccination. The gene calls are TRBV6-5 and TRBJ1-6, with 11 bases identical to TRBD1. The CDR3 bases are TGTGCCAGCACCCCGGACAGGGGGCATAATTCACCCCTCCACTTT. It yields the protein CASTPDRGHNSPLHF.